The following is a TCR beta chain sequence with its context. Only in-frame clones appear in the TCRdb table, and some are missing; sequencing was by immunoSEQ multiplex PCR. This table holds roughly 72,000 clones, about 91% found once. The data were taken from a study of OX40 agonist ivuxolimab in advanced cancers. Overall study: Ivuxolimab, which patients received intravenously every 2 weeks, was dosed at 0.01 to 10 mg/kg.

The ends lost 7 bases at V and 3 bases at J; junction bases unmatched: 3. CDR3 size: 12 residues. CDR1 and CDR2 from the germline V gene are MDHEN and SYDVKM. The sample in question was CD4+ or CD8+ T cells sorted from blood, obtained in a trial of the OX40 agonist ivuxolimab. The chain recombines TRBV28 with TRBJ2-7; 7 positions agree with TRBD1. The sequence derives from an adult with an advanced solid tumor such as melanoma, head and neck, liver or kidney cancer. The CDR3 nucleotides are TGTGCCAGCACCGACAGGGACTACGAGCAGTACTTC. Protein sequence: CASTDRDYEQYF.